Here is one T cell receptor (beta chain) with its context. Its antigen target is currently unknown. No qualities accompany the bases; no much larger clone lies one base away. The sample comes from a study of T cell responses to AZD1222 COVID-19 vaccine (dated by TCRdb to the early 2020s). Broadly, across the study: Because spike-specific TCR depth and breadth did not differ between the two schedules, AZD1222 recipients who got a second dose at roughly 4 weeks were pooled with those who got a second dose at roughly 12 weeks. Enrollment into the trials was organized by age into subgroups of 18-55, 56-69 and 70-plus years, and those subgroups contained roughly 140, 27 and 60 TCR-sequenced participants, respectively. A total of just over 230 trial participants underwent TCR sequencing, of whom about 200 had received two doses of AZD1222 and roughly 26 had received two doses of the MenACWY control vaccine. Here is what the overall study found, with its caveats: Participants were mostly white British, with more females than males. The authors suggested clonal diversity may have been underestimated. Because no day 14 peak-response samples were available, the repertoires could be characterized only after the peak T cell response. Conclusions about previously exposed vaccinees are limited because only five to seven AZD1222 recipients were SARS-CoV-2 seropositive at baseline. Vaccine-associated CD4 TCRs spanned the whole spike protein, with dominant responses in regions 160-218 and 743-854. In the small 56-69-year group, the increase in depth fell short of significance, most likely because of low power. After two AZD1222 doses, both the breadth and the depth of spike-specific TCRs were significantly higher than at day 0 and than in MenACWY recipients. Nearly half of unique spike-specific TCRs reportedly recognized epitopes outside regions mutated in the B.1.351 and B.1.1.7 variants.

The CDR3 regions of human TCRbeta chains were analyzed by immunosequencing. The original pipeline was this. Repertoire TCRs were matched against a reference library of SARS-CoV-2-specific TCRs generated with the MIRA antigen-specificity platform. Breadth was defined as the fraction of unique TCRs that were SARS-CoV-2-associated. Depth was defined as the fraction of total T cells that were SARS-CoV-2-associated. Using the MIRA data, every spike-specific TCR was mapped to the spike region that the TCR reacted to and assigned to either a CD4 or a CD8 class. Log10-transformed breadth and depth values were compared by one-way ANOVA with Sidak's multiple comparisons tests. Not all clones reach the TCRdb copy of this immuneACCESS table, which keeps in-frame sequences only. Checked studies attribute under half of the gap to unresolved V genes and leave the rest unexplained. The D gene and trimming were derived from the DNA, and the V and J assignments and clone size from that table. The sample contains roughly 120,000 clones, more than 70% of them found a single time. The ten top clones hold over 15% of the sample.

The CDR3, cysteine through phenylalanine, is 13 amino acids long. Only the CDR3 portion is preserved as DNA: 39 bases, with reading frame beginning at the first base. From a lookup of the germline V gene (reference sequence), CDR1 and CDR2 are LNHDA and SQIVND. The germline ends are 12 bases apart after V is trimmed by 6 bases and J by 4 bases. In the paper's terms, the time point label means: baseline before first vaccination. Vaccinee samples were obtained from the UK trials COV001 and COV002, which included a single-blind randomized controlled phase 2/3 trial of AZD1222 (ChAdOx1 nCoV-19) in healthy adults. For TCRbeta chain sequencing, PBMC samples from trial participants were taken at day 0 and at day 28 after the second dose.

Sequenced material: peripheral blood, taken on day 0 of AZD1222 vaccination. Here the chain combines TRBV19 and TRBJ1-2, with the identity of the D gene unclear. The sequence was obtained from an adult in good health. The CDR3 region reads CASRLQRLYGYTF. The DNA sequence follows: TGTGCCAGTAGATTACAACGCCTCTATGGCTACACCTTC.